The 29 T cell receptor beta chains listed next were all sequenced from one sample in a study of identical twins. TCRdb re-derived calls from the 5' RACE reads in MiXCR, one entry per CDR3 protein. The sample has about 240,000 distinct CDR3 sequences, roughly 13% seen once. The same sample was also studied in work on yellow fever vaccine responses in identical twins.

The specimen was memory (CD45RO+) T cells sorted from blood. Receptors originate from a young woman in good health.

There are many counts of this clonotype. The chain joins TRBV12-3 or TRBV12-4 to TRBJ2-5, with 12 bases matching TRBD2. After removal of 8 bases from V and 1 base from J, the junction contained 5 bases not matched to a gene. The CDR3 spans 15 residues. This CDR3 reads CASGRTSGAQETQYF. The CDR3 bases are TGTGCCAGCGGGAGGACTAGCGGGGCCCAAGAGACCCAGTACTTC.

This clonotype was found a few times. This chain connects TRBV2 to TRBJ1-5; 7 bases map to TRBD1. This CDR3 is built from 15 residues. Per the germline V gene, CDR1 is SNHLY and CDR2 is FYNNEI. The V segment lost 7 bases and the J segment 1 base; nucleotides outside the gene matches: 7. In DNA form, the CDR3 reads TGTGCCAGCAATGGACAGGCTCGCAGCAATCAGCCCCAGCATTTT. Translation gives CASNGQARSNQPQHF.

This chain connects TRBV9 to TRBJ2-5; possible D gene TRBD1, 5 bases. Per the germline V gene, CDR1 is SGDLS and CDR2 is YYNGEE. Trimming cost V 1 base and J 1 base, with 11 bases left between them. The CDR3 is made up of 15 amino acids. The CDR3 coding sequence is TGTGCCAGCAGCGTACACGCGGACACCCAAGAGACCCAGTACTTC. This encodes CASSVHADTQETQYF.

This clonotype was picked up many times. The CDR3, as DNA: TGCAGCGTTGGTCTAGCGGGATCCTACGAGCAGTACTTC. This translates into CSVGLAGSYEQYF. The chain is built from TRBV29-1 and TRBJ2-7; TRBD2 agrees at 9 bases. This CDR3 is 13 amino acids long. After removal of 4 bases from V and 1 base from J, the junction contained 2 bases not matched to a gene. Germline V gene data show CDR1 as SQVTM and CDR2 as ANQGSEA.

V usage is TRBV6-2 or TRBV6-3 and J usage is TRBJ2-7; TRBD2 matches 15 bases. The CDR3 runs to 17 residues. The V segment lost 5 bases and the J segment 0 bases; nucleotides outside the gene matches: 5. Germline V lookup: CDR1 MNHEY, CDR2 SVGEGT. The CDR3 DNA sequence: TGTGCCAGCAGTGTCGGACTAGCGGGAGGGTCCTCCTACGAGCAGTACTTC. Translated, it gives CASSVGLAGGSSYEQYF.

The chain carries TRBV5-1 and TRBJ2-1, with TRBD1 as a possible D gene (5 bases). The germline V gene has CDR1 SGHRS and CDR2 YFSETQ. The V end was cut by 1 base, the J end by 0 bases, with 8 bases between. The CDR3 sequence is 15 residues long. The CDR3 loop is CASSLNQGSYNEQFF. In nucleotides, the CDR3 is TGCGCCAGCAGCTTGAATCAGGGCTCCTACAATGAGCAGTTCTTC.

A few counts support this clonotype. The chain uses TRBV2 and TRBJ2-1; D might be TRBD1 (6 bases). CDR3 size: 15 residues. V lost 6 bases to trimming and J lost 4 bases, with 16 bases between them. Germline V gene sequence: CDR1 SNHLY, CDR2 FYNNEI. The CDR3 bases are TGTGCCAGCAGCGCCGGACAGCTAACTTACAATGAGCAGTTCTTC. Residues: CASSAGQLTYNEQFF.

J is TRBJ1-5 and V is TRBV3-1; 9 bases agree with TRBD1. V was clipped by 1 base and J by 1 base; unmatched bases: 5. The CDR3 is 17 residues long. Per germline, CDR1 LGHDT and CDR2 YNNKEL (reference sequence). The CDR3 here is CASSQGRTGGSNQPQHF. CDR3 sequence (DNA): TGTGCCAGCAGCCAAGGCCGAACAGGGGGCAGCAATCAGCCCCAGCATTTT.

The chain joins TRBV7-2 to TRBJ1-1; D unresolved. V gave up 0 bases and J gave up 4 bases, with 12 bases separating them. Germline V gives CDR1 SGHTA, CDR2 FQGNSA. This CDR3 has 15 residues. This CDR3 is CASSLADMEGTEAFF. The DNA of the CDR3 is TGTGCCAGCAGCTTAGCAGATATGGAGGGCACTGAAGCTTTCTTT.

The chain employs TRBV7-2 and TRBJ2-7; D remains ambiguous. The CDR3 covers 13 residues. CDR1 SGHTA and CDR2 FQGNSA come from the germline V gene. V lost 0 bases and J lost 2, with 5 bases in between. Here the CDR3 DNA reads TGTGCCAGCAGCTTAGCCCCCACCTACGAGCAGTACTTC. Its protein product is CASSLAPTYEQYF.

CDR3: CASSSDLYEQYF. The CDR3 nucleotides read TGTGCCAGCAGCTCGGACCTCTACGAGCAGTACTTC. V is TRBV5-6 and J is TRBJ2-7, with D unresolved. Trimming left V 3 bases short and J 3 bases short, with 7 bases between. Germline V gives CDR1 SGHDT, CDR2 YYEEEE. The CDR3 length is 12 residues.

This clonotype was seen ten or more times. This chain uses TRBV28 with TRBJ2-7; 7 bases are a match to TRBD1. V was clipped by 7 bases and J by 2 bases; unmatched bases: 8. In germline, CDR1 is MDHEN, CDR2 SYDVKM. There are 14 residues in the CDR3. CDR3 in DNA: TGTGCCAGCACCTCGGACAGGTTCGCCTACGAGCAGTACTTC. Protein: CASTSDRFAYEQYF.

This clonotype was observed at least ten times. An end of the junction does not agree with germline; a read error may underlie this. The J gene is TRBJ2-2, the V gene TRBV12-3 or TRBV12-4; no clear D gene. The CDR3 consists of 12 residues. CDR3 nucleotides: TGTGCCAGCAACCCGAAGACCGGGGAGCTGTTTTTT. It codes for CASNPKTGELFF.

There are many counts of this clonotype. This chain links TRBV28 with TRBJ2-7; the D gene is possibly TRBD2 (6 bases). The germline CDR1 and CDR2 sequences are MDHEN and SYDVKM. This CDR3 spans 15 amino acids. Trimming took 3 bases from V and 2 from J, leaving 14 bases between them. Here the CDR3 reads CASSFGIPGAYEQYF. The CDR3 DNA is TGTGCCAGCAGTTTTGGTATTCCGGGGGCCTACGAGCAGTACTTC.

This clonotype showed up many times. The V and J genes are TRBV20-1 and TRBJ2-7, with TRBD2 matching 8 bases. V shed 1 base and J 7 bases; nucleotides not matched to a gene: 9. The CDR3 is made up of 14 amino acids. Per germline, CDR1 DFQATT and CDR2 SNEGSKA (reference sequence). This chain's CDR3 is CSARGAAGEQEQYF. The CDR3 bases are TGCAGTGCTAGAGGGGCAGCGGGAGAACAAGAGCAGTACTTC.

The chain carries TRBV5-1 and TRBJ2-2; no reliable D call. The CDR3 is made up of 15 amino acids. Per germline, CDR1 SGHRS and CDR2 YFSETQ. V lost 5 bases and J lost 0, with 11 bases in between. The CDR3 is CASSILGPNTGELFF. CDR3 DNA sequence: TGCGCCAGCAGTATCTTAGGACCGAACACCGGGGAGCTGTTTTTT.

CDR3 DNA sequence: TGTGCCAGCAGCTTTTATCGTTCGAGCACAGATACGCAGTATTTT. Its translation: CASSFYRSSTDTQYF. The chain carries TRBV7-3 and TRBJ2-3; D is ambiguous. The V gene's germline CDR1 is SGHTA and CDR2 FQGTGA. The CDR3 totals 15 residues. V shed 3 bases and J shed 0 bases, with 10 bases lying between them.

This clonotype was detected a few times. The CDR3 region is CASSSLLDSGRDTQYF. In DNA, the CDR3 is TGTGCCAGCAGCTCTCTCCTGGACAGTGGGAGGGATACGCAGTATTTT. V usage is TRBV12-3 or TRBV12-4 and J usage is TRBJ2-3; tentatively, D is TRBD1 or TRBD2 (6 bases each). The CDR3 has 16 residues. V lost 6 bases to trimming and J lost 6 bases, with 22 bases between them.

There are a few counts of this clonotype. The chain carries TRBV9 and TRBJ2-7; possibly TRBD2 for D (6 bases). This CDR3 region has 13 residues. V was cut by 4 bases and J by 6 bases, with 14 bases left in between. Germline V lookup: CDR1 SGDLS, CDR2 YYNGEE. The CDR3, as DNA: TGTGCCAGCAGCCCGCTTCCCGGGGGCGAGCAGTACTTC. Translated, it gives CASSPLPGGEQYF.

This clonotype has just a few counts. The chain recombines TRBV5-4 with TRBJ2-1; 11 bases are shared with TRBD2. This CDR3 comprises 19 residues. V lost 0 bases and J lost 4; bases outside the gene matches: 12. Per the germline V gene, CDR1 is SGHNT and CDR2 is YYREEE (reference sequence). CDR3 nucleotide sequence: TGTGCCAGCAGCTTGGTATCTAGCGGGAGGTTCCCCAATTACAATGAGCAGTTCTTC. Its translation is CASSLVSSGRFPNYNEQFF.

This clonotype was seen ten or more times. This chain joins TRBV20-1 and TRBJ1-5, with 9 bases identical to TRBD1. The germline V gene has CDR1 DFQATT and CDR2 SNEGSKA (reference sequence). This CDR3 has 14 residues. Trimming cost V 3 bases and J 9 bases; bases outside gene matches: 9. The DNA of the CDR3 is TGCAGTGCTAGTAGGGGACAGGGAATTTCGCCCCAGCATTTT. This translates into CSASRGQGISPQHF.

There are many counts of this clonotype. J is TRBJ2-1 and V is TRBV5-5, with D unclear. CDR3 length: 15 amino acids. The germline V and J ends were trimmed by 4 bases and 3 bases, with 14 bases remaining between them. CDR1 SGHKS and CDR2 YYEKEE come from the germline V gene (reference sequence). CDR3 loop: CASSPQTKRYNEQFF. The CDR3 coding sequence is TGTGCCAGCAGCCCACAGACAAAACGCTACAATGAGCAGTTCTTC.

The rearrangement joins TRBV5-1 to TRBJ2-1; 9 bases map to TRBD2. The germline CDR1 and CDR2 sequences are SGHRS and YFSETQ. The length of the CDR3 is 14 residues. V lost 4 bases to trimming and J lost 8 bases; unmatched junction nucleotides: 7. The CDR3 sequence: CASSPGLARDEQFF. DNA of the CDR3: TGCGCCAGCAGCCCCGGACTAGCGCGAGATGAGCAGTTCTTC.

The CDR3 sequence is CASSFGTGVEKLFF. CDR3 coding DNA: TGCGCCAGCAGCTTTGGGACAGGGGTTGAAAAACTGTTTTTT. The J gene is TRBJ1-4, the V gene TRBV5-1; 10 positions agree with TRBD1. Germline CDR1 SGHRS, CDR2 YFSETQ. CDR3 length: 14 amino acids. The V and J ends lost 2 bases and 7 bases, in that order; junction bases with no gene match: 2.

This clonotype showed up many times. The V and J genes are TRBV4-3 and TRBJ2-7, with 9 bases aligning to TRBD1. The CDR3 is 13 residues long. CDR1 and CDR2 from the germline V gene are LGHNA and YSLEER. V lost 0 bases and J lost 12; bases outside the gene matches: 6. The CDR3 reads CASSQDRGTGLYF. As DNA, the CDR3 is TGCGCCAGCAGCCAAGATCGAGGGACAGGGTTGTACTTC.

This clonotype was seen a few times. The chain combines TRBV21-1 with TRBJ2-7; the table's D gene call, TRBD1, was not cross checked with the DNA. TRBV21-1 corresponds to a pseudogene. This CDR3 contains 16 residues. CDR3 residues: CASSASSRDGGYEQYF. Written as DNA, the CDR3 is TGTGCCAGCAGTGCTTCTTCTCGGGACGGGGGCTACGAGCAGTACTTC.

The chain's CDR3 is CASSHGAGELFF. The CDR3 bases are TGTGCCAGCAGCCACGGGGCTGGGGAGCTGTTTTTT. The V and J genes are TRBV3-1 and TRBJ2-2; D might be TRBD1 or TRBD2, each matching 5 bases. CDR1 and CDR2 (germline): LGHDT, YNNKEL (reference sequence). The germline V and J ends were trimmed by 3 bases and 8 bases, with 7 bases remaining between them. The CDR3 sequence is 12 residues long.

This clonotype was counted at least ten times. This chain connects TRBV12-3 or TRBV12-4 to TRBJ2-7; D gene uncertain. The ends were cut back, 7 bases at V and 3 bases at J, with 16 bases in the middle. This CDR3 has 14 amino acids. Here the CDR3 reads CASTRGGLGYEQYF. The CDR3 bases are TGTGCCAGCACCCGAGGTGGTCTGGGCTACGAGCAGTACTTC.

This clonotype was counted many times. This chain connects TRBV6-4 to TRBJ2-2, with D maybe TRBD1 (6 bases). Germline V gene data show CDR1 as MRHNA and CDR2 as SNTAGT. There are 13 residues in the CDR3. V was cut by 8 bases and J by 4 bases, with 11 bases left in between. DNA for the CDR3: TGTGCCAGCGGCACAGGGTCCACCGGGGAGCTGTTTTTT. This codes for CASGTGSTGELFF.